This T cell receptor (beta chain) was sequenced during a study of T cell responses to AZD1222 COVID-19 vaccine. Study-level findings and limits: Spike was spanned by vaccine-associated CD4 TCRs, with dominance at 160-218 and 743-854. The sample set comprised mostly white British donors with more females, and clonal diversity was possibly underestimated. Just six AZD1222 recipients were seropositive at baseline. Recipients of two AZD1222 doses showed rising Spike-specific TCR breadth and depth.

Comment on this clone: Its antigen is currently unknown.

The CDR3 length is 14 residues. V was clipped by 3 bases and J by 3 bases, with 9 bases between them. Germline V gene sequence: CDR1 KGHSH, CDR2 LQKENI. Using immunoSEQ multiplex PCR, the repertoire was profiled, and TCRdb retains in-frame clones only, with some absent. The sample lists 90,000 to 120,000 clones, 87% occurring once. The receptor was isolated from an adult in good health. The specimen comprised peripheral blood, sampled on day 0 of AZD1222 vaccination. V is TRBV18 and J is TRBJ1-3; D call uncertain. The chain's CDR3 is CASSPLPDGNTIYF. CDR3 in DNA: TGTGCCAGCTCACCCCTTCCAGATGGAAACACCATATATTTT.